This is a list of T cell receptor beta chains from one sample in a study of blood T cells in healthy people across ages. TCRdb re-called the 5' RACE reads through MiXCR, storing one row per CDR3 protein. The profile shows 1.5 million to 2 million distinct CDR3 sequences, about 31% of them singletons. Sequenced: blood. The origin of the receptors is a woman aged 30 to 39 in good health. The CDR3 runs from the conserved cysteine through the conserved F or W. The D gene is left open where the match is weak. Expanded clones get a size class; other rows say once, few or many, or leave the size out.

TRBV2,-,TRBD2,TRBJ2-1,CASSATSGACNEQFF,TGTGCCAGCAGTGCGACTAGCGGGGCGTGCAATGAGCAGTTCTTC
TRBV9,-,TRBD2,TRBJ2-1,CASSAPGLAGVADEQFF,TGTGCCAGCAGCGCCCCGGGGCTAGCGGGAGTAGCGGATGAGCAGTTCTTC
TRBV30,-,-,TRBJ2-7,CAWMGRHEQYF,TGTGCCTGGATGGGTCGGCACGAGCAGTACTTC
TRBV6-2/TRBV6-3,-,-,TRBJ2-5,CASSYTRGRETQYF,TGTGCCAGCAGTTACACCCGGGGACGGGAGACCCAGTACTTC
TRBV20-1,-,-,TRBJ1-1,CSAFPGGGSTEAFF,TGTAGTGCTTTCCCGGGAGGAGGGTCTACTGAAGCTTTCTTT
TRBV6-5,-,-,TRBJ2-1,CASSYTDSSSYNEQFF,TGTGCCAGCAGTTACACGGATTCTAGCTCCTACAATGAGCAGTTCTTC
TRBV5-1,-,-,TRBJ1-2,CASSSDGQGLNYGYTF,TGCGCCAGCAGCTCAGACGGGCAGGGGCTGAACTATGGCTACACCTTC
TRBV4-1,-,-,TRBJ1-2,CASSQDGQHYGCTF,TGCGCCAGCAGCCAAGATGGACAGCACTATGGCTGCACCTTC
TRBV28,once,TRBD1,TRBJ1-2,CASSSGQPANYGYTF,TGTGCCAGCAGTTCGGGACAGCCGGCTAACTATGGCTACACCTTC
TRBV29-1,-,-,TRBJ2-1,CSVEGNKQFF,TGCAGCGTTGAAGGCAATAAGCAGTTCTTC
TRBV7-2,few,-,TRBJ1-1,CASSLGVLDGYTEAFF,TGTGCCAGCAGCTTAGGAGTTCTGGACGGGTACACTGAAGCTTTCTTT
TRBV5-1,-,-,TRBJ2-7,CATGGGASYEQYF,TGCGCCACCGGTGGGGGGGCCTCCTACGAGCAGTACTTC
TRBV20-1,-,-,TRBJ1-5,CSASGCGRGNRPQHF,TGCAGTGCTAGTGGTTGCGGCAGGGGAAATCGGCCCCAGCATTTT
TRBV5-1,few,-,TRBJ2-5,CASSLELARVLPQETQYF,TGCGCCAGCAGCTTGGAGCTAGCGAGGGTCCTTCCCCAAGAGACCCAGTACTTC
TRBV4-1,many,-,TRBJ2-7,CASSQVRARGQDEQYF,TGCGCCAGCAGCCAAGTTCGGGCCCGGGGTCAGGACGAGCAGTACTTC
TRBV12-3/TRBV12-4,few,-,TRBJ2-1,CASRPRSANNEQFF,TGTGCCAGCAGACCTCGGAGCGCAAACAATGAGCAGTTCTTC
TRBV7-2,-,TRBD1,TRBJ1-2,CASSLDRKRYYTF,TGTGCCAGCAGCTTGGACAGGAAAAGATACTACACCTTC
TRBV3-1,once,TRBD1,TRBJ1-2,CASSQLGQGTYGYTF,TGTGCCAGCAGCCAATTGGGACAGGGCACCTATGGCTACACCTTC
TRBV29-1,many,-,TRBJ2-5,CSVVRGQETQYF,TGCAGCGTTGTCCGGGGGCAAGAGACCCAGTACTTC
TRBV6-1,-,TRBD2,TRBJ2-1,CASQEGLAEYDEQFF,TGTGCCAGCCAGGAGGGGCTAGCGGAGTACGATGAGCAGTTCTTC
TRBV5-1,many,-,TRBJ2-7,CASSLSGIYEQYF,TGCGCCAGCAGCTTGTCAGGTATTTACGAGCAGTACTTC
TRBV15,many,-,TRBJ2-7,CATSPRGRTYEQYF,TGTGCCACCAGCCCCCGGGGCCGGACCTACGAGCAGTACTTC
TRBV12-3/TRBV12-4,many,-,TRBJ2-7,CASSTARASYEQYF,TGTGCCAGCAGCACCGCCAGGGCCTCCTACGAGCAGTACTTC
TRBV5-1,once,TRBD1,TRBJ2-1,CASSAQGDDYNEQFF,TGCGCCAGCAGCGCACAGGGGGACGACTACAATGAGCAGTTCTTC
TRBV20-1,few,TRBD2,TRBJ2-1,CSARGIAGNYNEQFF,TGCAGTGCTAGAGGGATAGCGGGGAACTACAATGAACAGTTCTTC
TRBV27,-,-,TRBJ2-7,CASSLWVGYEQYF,TGTGCCAGCAGTCTCTGGGTCGGCTACGAGCAGTACTTC
TRBV19,few,-,TRBJ2-3,CASSMVATSTDTQYF,TGTGCCAGTAGTATGGTAGCGACTAGCACAGATACGCAGTATTTT
TRBV3-1,-,-,TRBJ1-2,CASSQDRGVFSNYGYTF,TGTGCCAGCAGCCAAGATCGAGGAGTATTCAGTAACTATGGCTACACCTTC
TRBV4-2,many,TRBD1,TRBJ2-7,CASSSRTGYEQYF,TGTGCCAGCAGCTCGAGGACAGGGTACGAGCAGTACTTC
TRBV20-1,few,-,TRBJ2-7,CSASHGEQYF,TGCAGTGCTAGTCATGGCGAGCAGTACTTC
TRBV2,-,-,TRBJ2-2,CASSEGLTRSLGVGLNTGELFF,TGTGCCAGCAGTGAAGGCCTGACTAGATCCCTCGGAGTCGGGCTAAACACCGGGGAGCTGTTTTTT
TRBV12-3/TRBV12-4,-,TRBD1,TRBJ1-2,CASSFYRDRGQNGYTF,TGTGCCAGCAGTTTTTACAGGGACAGGGGGCAAAATGGCTACACCTTC
TRBV6-2/TRBV6-3,-,-,TRBJ2-1,CASSYGGFEQFF,TGTGCCAGCAGTTACGGGGGGTTTGAGCAGTTCTTC
TRBV29-1,many,TRBD1,TRBJ2-3,CSSKGSKGAVDTQYF,TGCAGCTCGAAGGGTTCGAAGGGGGCGGTGGATACGCAGTATTTT
TRBV10-2,-,TRBD1,TRBJ2-2,CASSRDRGNTGELFF,TGCGCCAGCAGTAGGGACAGGGGGAACACCGGGGAGCTGTTTTTT